A selection of T cell receptor beta chains follows, all from one sample in a study of T-cell memory formation after mild COVID-19. TCRdb processed the 5' RACE reads anew with MiXCR; each CDR3 protein has one entry. This table holds 290,000 or so distinct CDR3 sequences, around 19% found once. The sample consisted of PBMCs or a T cell subset sorted from them (not recorded which). The receptors were gathered from a man aged 18 to 30 who had mild COVID-19 (a few samples of this study predate the infection). Cell type and time point are not known. Each CDR3 is given with its conserved first and last residue. D genes are given only for firm matches. Clone size appears in some rows only: once, few, many, or a class for an expanded clone.

j_call: TRBJ1-6; clone_size: -; v_call: TRBV20-1; d_call: -; cdr3_length: 13; cdr3_nt: TGCAGCGCAAGGGGCCAGGGAAATTCACCCCTCCACTTT; cdr3_aa: CSARGQGNSPLHF
j_call: TRBJ2-1; clone_size: -; v_call: TRBV5-1; d_call: -; cdr3_length: 16; cdr3_nt: TGCGCCAGCAGCCTCCAGCCGGGGTCAACCTACAATGAGCAGTTCTTC; cdr3_aa: CASSLQPGSTYNEQFF
j_call: TRBJ2-5; clone_size: -; v_call: TRBV29-1; d_call: -; cdr3_length: 11; cdr3_nt: TGCAGCGTCTCTCGGGCCGAGACCCAGTACTTC; cdr3_aa: CSVSRAETQYF
j_call: TRBJ2-2; clone_size: -; v_call: TRBV11-2; d_call: TRBD1; cdr3_length: 16; cdr3_nt: TGTGCCAGCAGACCGACAGGGGGCACGAACACCGGGGAGCTGTTTTTT; cdr3_aa: CASRPTGGTNTGELFF
j_call: TRBJ2-7; clone_size: many; v_call: TRBV6-2/TRBV6-3; d_call: TRBD1; cdr3_length: 15; cdr3_nt: TGTGCCAGCAGTGGCTACAGGGGATTCCTCTACGAGCAGTACTTC; cdr3_aa: CASSGYRGFLYEQYF
j_call: TRBJ2-3; clone_size: -; v_call: TRBV29-1; d_call: TRBD2; cdr3_length: 16; cdr3_nt: TGCAGCGTTTGCCCCTGGACTAGCGGAGCAGGAGATACGCAGTATTTT; cdr3_aa: CSVCPWTSGAGDTQYF
j_call: TRBJ2-5; clone_size: few; v_call: TRBV12-3/TRBV12-4; d_call: -; cdr3_length: 13; cdr3_nt: TGTGCCAGCAGTTCGTCCGGTCCCGAGACCCAGTACTTC; cdr3_aa: CASSSSGPETQYF
j_call: TRBJ2-3; clone_size: many; v_call: TRBV10-3; d_call: -; cdr3_length: 14; cdr3_nt: TGTGCCATCAGTGAATCGCTAGCGACAGATACGCAGTATTTT; cdr3_aa: CAISESLATDTQYF
j_call: TRBJ2-3; clone_size: few; v_call: TRBV5-1; d_call: -; cdr3_length: 12; cdr3_nt: TGCGCCAGCAGCTTGAACCCAGATACGCAGTATTTT; cdr3_aa: CASSLNPDTQYF
j_call: TRBJ1-2; clone_size: few; v_call: TRBV10-1; d_call: -; cdr3_length: 15; cdr3_nt: TGCGCCAGCAGTGAGTCCTTCGGGGACAACTATGGCTACACCTTC; cdr3_aa: CASSESFGDNYGYTF
j_call: TRBJ1-2; clone_size: few; v_call: TRBV24-1; d_call: -; cdr3_length: 13; cdr3_nt: TGTGCCACCAGTGATTTGGGGACGGATGGCTACACCTTC; cdr3_aa: CATSDLGTDGYTF
j_call: TRBJ1-5; clone_size: -; v_call: TRBV10-3; d_call: -; cdr3_length: 16; cdr3_nt: TGTGCCATCAGTGACAGGGGCAGAGATAGCAATCAGCCCCAGCATTTT; cdr3_aa: CAISDRGRDSNQPQHF
j_call: TRBJ2-3; clone_size: -; v_call: TRBV7-9; d_call: TRBD2; cdr3_length: 17; cdr3_nt: TGTGCCAGCAGCTTAGCCTTAGCGGGGGGATTTGCAGATACGCAGTATTTT; cdr3_aa: CASSLALAGGFADTQYF
j_call: TRBJ2-5; clone_size: few; v_call: TRBV11-2; d_call: -; cdr3_length: 17; cdr3_nt: TGTGCCAGCAGCTCACCAGCCTGGGGAAAGGGTGGAGAGACCCAGTACTTC; cdr3_aa: CASSSPAWGKGGETQYF
j_call: TRBJ2-5; clone_size: -; v_call: TRBV6-2/TRBV6-3; d_call: -; cdr3_length: 15; cdr3_nt: TGTGCCAGCAGTGATGCAGAGGGAGCGGTGGAGACCCAGTACTTC; cdr3_aa: CASSDAEGAVETQYF
j_call: TRBJ1-6; clone_size: many; v_call: TRBV7-8; d_call: -; cdr3_length: 16; cdr3_nt: TGTGCCAGCAGACCCGTCCCGAGCTCCTATAATTCACCCCTCCACTTT; cdr3_aa: CASRPVPSSYNSPLHF
j_call: TRBJ2-2; clone_size: many; v_call: TRBV20-1; d_call: -; cdr3_length: 16; cdr3_nt: TGCAGTGCTAAGAGCCGGGACTCCAACGTTCCCGGGGAGCTGTTTTTT; cdr3_aa: CSAKSRDSNVPGELFF
j_call: TRBJ2-3; clone_size: few; v_call: TRBV4-3; d_call: -; cdr3_length: 14; cdr3_nt: TGCGCCAGCAGCCAAGGGAGGGACACAGATACGCAGTATTTT; cdr3_aa: CASSQGRDTDTQYF
j_call: TRBJ2-1; clone_size: few; v_call: TRBV7-2; d_call: -; cdr3_length: 15; cdr3_nt: TGTGCCAGCAGCTTAGGTTGGGGGCCGACTGGTGAGCAGTTCTTC; cdr3_aa: CASSLGWGPTGEQFF
j_call: TRBJ1-4; clone_size: few; v_call: TRBV28; d_call: TRBD1; cdr3_length: 15; cdr3_nt: TGTGCCAGCAGTTTATCGGGACAGGAAAATGAAAAACTGTTTTTT; cdr3_aa: CASSLSGQENEKLFF
j_call: TRBJ2-2; clone_size: -; v_call: TRBV6-9; d_call: -; cdr3_length: 17; cdr3_nt: TGTGCCGCCAGTTATTTCTCGGGTCGAGGGAGCACCGGGGAGCTGTTTTTT; cdr3_aa: CAASYFSGRGSTGELFF
j_call: TRBJ1-1; clone_size: few; v_call: TRBV27; d_call: -; cdr3_length: 15; cdr3_nt: TGTGCCAGCAGTTTATCTCGGGTGGCGGGCACTGAAGCTTTCTTT; cdr3_aa: CASSLSRVAGTEAFF
j_call: TRBJ2-1; clone_size: -; v_call: TRBV21-1; d_call: -; cdr3_length: 16; cdr3_nt: TGTGCCAGCAGCAAAACACGAACGCCACTATACAATGAGCAGTTCTTC; cdr3_aa: CASSKTRTPLYNEQFF
j_call: TRBJ2-5; clone_size: -; v_call: TRBV6-1; d_call: TRBD2; cdr3_length: 17; cdr3_nt: TGTGCCAGCAGTGACCTGACTAGCGGGGGGTCAGGTGAGACCCAGTACTTC; cdr3_aa: CASSDLTSGGSGETQYF
j_call: TRBJ1-6; clone_size: -; v_call: TRBV5-1; d_call: TRBD1; cdr3_length: 14; cdr3_nt: TGCGCCAGCAGTTCGACAGGGGGGGAAGAAGCCCTCCACTTT; cdr3_aa: CASSSTGGEEALHF
j_call: TRBJ1-4; clone_size: -; v_call: TRBV4-1; d_call: TRBD1; cdr3_length: 15; cdr3_nt: TGCGCCAGCAGCTTTTTGGACAGGGGTAATGAAAAACTGTTTTTT; cdr3_aa: CASSFLDRGNEKLFF
j_call: TRBJ1-2; clone_size: -; v_call: TRBV7-9; d_call: TRBD1; cdr3_length: 15; cdr3_nt: TGTGCCAGCAGCCAGTGGTTGCAGGGGGACTATGGCTACACCTTC; cdr3_aa: CASSQWLQGDYGYTF
j_call: TRBJ2-1; clone_size: -; v_call: TRBV24-1; d_call: -; cdr3_length: 12; cdr3_nt: TGTGCCACCAGTGATGCCCGGTTTGAGCAGTTCTTC; cdr3_aa: CATSDARFEQFF
j_call: TRBJ2-3; clone_size: -; v_call: TRBV5-4; d_call: -; cdr3_length: 14; cdr3_nt: TGTGCCAGCAGCTTGTGGGGGGCCCCAGATACGCAGTATTTT; cdr3_aa: CASSLWGAPDTQYF
j_call: TRBJ2-1; clone_size: many; v_call: TRBV6-6; d_call: -; cdr3_length: 14; cdr3_nt: TGTGCCAGCAGTTACTCTCAAGTCTACAATGAGCAGTTCTTC; cdr3_aa: CASSYSQVYNEQFF
j_call: TRBJ2-1; clone_size: -; v_call: TRBV4-3; d_call: -; cdr3_length: 16; cdr3_nt: TGCGCCAGCAGCCAAGATCCCCCCAGTCTCTACAATGAGCAGTTCTTC; cdr3_aa: CASSQDPPSLYNEQFF
j_call: TRBJ1-2; clone_size: once; v_call: TRBV10-3; d_call: -; cdr3_length: 14; cdr3_nt: TGTGCCATCAGTGAGTCGATACAGGGTAATGGCTACACCTTC; cdr3_aa: CAISESIQGNGYTF
j_call: TRBJ2-3; clone_size: many; v_call: TRBV6-5; d_call: TRBD2; cdr3_length: 15; cdr3_nt: TGTGCCAGCAGTTACTCTAGCGGGGTGGGAGATACGCAGTATTTT; cdr3_aa: CASSYSSGVGDTQYF
j_call: TRBJ2-2; clone_size: few; v_call: TRBV12-3/TRBV12-4; d_call: -; cdr3_length: 12; cdr3_nt: -; cdr3_aa: CASSLGPGSCFF
j_call: TRBJ2-5; clone_size: -; v_call: TRBV7-9; d_call: TRBD1; cdr3_length: 16; cdr3_nt: TGTGCCAGCAGCTCGCCCGGGACAGGGGCTCGGGAGACCCAGTACTTC; cdr3_aa: CASSSPGTGARETQYF
j_call: TRBJ2-7; clone_size: few; v_call: TRBV7-2; d_call: -; cdr3_length: 14; cdr3_nt: TGTGCCAGCAGCTTAGTCTTGGGGTTCTACGAGCAGTACTTC; cdr3_aa: CASSLVLGFYEQYF
j_call: TRBJ2-5; clone_size: -; v_call: TRBV3-1; d_call: TRBD2; cdr3_length: 14; cdr3_nt: TGTGCCAGCAGCCAATCTAGCGGGGAAGAGACCCAGTACTTC; cdr3_aa: CASSQSSGEETQYF
j_call: TRBJ2-5; clone_size: -; v_call: TRBV27; d_call: TRBD2; cdr3_length: 14; cdr3_nt: TGTGCCAGCAGAATAGCGGGGGCCCGGGAGACCCAGTACTTC; cdr3_aa: CASRIAGARETQYF
j_call: TRBJ2-5; clone_size: -; v_call: TRBV7-9; d_call: TRBD1; cdr3_length: 15; cdr3_nt: TGTGCCAGCAGCTTAGCGGGACAGGCTTCGAAGACCCAGTACTTC; cdr3_aa: CASSLAGQASKTQYF
j_call: TRBJ1-5; clone_size: -; v_call: TRBV5-1; d_call: -; cdr3_length: 13; cdr3_nt: TGCGCCAGCAGCCTGGCAGGAGATCAGCCCCAGCATTTT; cdr3_aa: CASSLAGDQPQHF
j_call: TRBJ2-1; clone_size: -; v_call: TRBV7-9; d_call: -; cdr3_length: 16; cdr3_nt: TGTGCCAGCAGCTTAGCGCAGGGTGTCTCCTACAATGAGCAGTTCTTC; cdr3_aa: CASSLAQGVSYNEQFF
j_call: TRBJ2-3; clone_size: few; v_call: TRBV6-2/TRBV6-3; d_call: -; cdr3_length: 17; cdr3_nt: TGTGCCAGCAGTTACCCCCCCCAGGAGGGGGCAACAGATACGCAGTATTTT; cdr3_aa: CASSYPPQEGATDTQYF
j_call: TRBJ1-6; clone_size: few; v_call: TRBV5-1; d_call: TRBD1; cdr3_length: 14; cdr3_nt: TGCGCCAGCAGCAGGGGACAGCAGAATTCACCCCTCCACTTT; cdr3_aa: CASSRGQQNSPLHF
j_call: TRBJ2-3; clone_size: -; v_call: TRBV4-3; d_call: TRBD2; cdr3_length: 17; cdr3_nt: TGCGCCAGCAGCCAAGATCCTCTAGCGGGGGGAGGAGATACGCAGTATTTT; cdr3_aa: CASSQDPLAGGGDTQYF
j_call: TRBJ1-1; clone_size: -; v_call: TRBV6-5; d_call: -; cdr3_length: 13; cdr3_nt: TGTGCCAGCAGACCCCCGGAGCGGGGTCGTCCTTTCTTT; cdr3_aa: CASRPPERGRPFF
j_call: TRBJ1-1; clone_size: few; v_call: TRBV12-3/TRBV12-4; d_call: -; cdr3_length: 13; cdr3_nt: TGTGCCAGCAGTCTCAACCGGGCCACTGAAGCTTTCTTT; cdr3_aa: CASSLNRATEAFF
j_call: TRBJ2-3; clone_size: -; v_call: TRBV5-4; d_call: -; cdr3_length: 13; cdr3_nt: TGTGCCAGCAGCTTGGATGGGACTTTAGCGCAGTATTTT; cdr3_aa: CASSLDGTLAQYF
j_call: TRBJ1-5; clone_size: many; v_call: TRBV28; d_call: TRBD1; cdr3_length: 13; cdr3_nt: TGTGCCAGCAGACAGGGGAACAATCAGCCCCAGCATTTT; cdr3_aa: CASRQGNNQPQHF
j_call: TRBJ2-1; clone_size: -; v_call: TRBV7-9; d_call: TRBD1; cdr3_length: 14; cdr3_nt: TGTGCCAGCAGAGACAGGGGGACCTACAATGAGCAGTTCTTC; cdr3_aa: CASRDRGTYNEQFF
j_call: TRBJ2-3; clone_size: few; v_call: TRBV18; d_call: -; cdr3_length: 13; cdr3_nt: TGTGCCAGCTCACCTAGTGAGGAAACTACGCAGTATTTT; cdr3_aa: CASSPSEETTQYF
j_call: TRBJ2-7; clone_size: -; v_call: TRBV20-1; d_call: TRBD1; cdr3_length: 15; cdr3_nt: TGCAGTGCTGGGGACAGGAGCACCCTTTCCTACGAGCAGTACTTC; cdr3_aa: CSAGDRSTLSYEQYF